This T cell receptor (beta chain) stems from a study of cytomegalovirus exposure and HLA in healthy donors. Regarding the study as a whole: TCR clusters originating in the first cohort tended to co-occur in the 100 to 150 validation repertoires, according to a later analysis. The study put 150 or so TCR beta chains on its list as cytomegalovirus-associated. Cytomegalovirus status was reportedly diagnosed by the classifier with high sensitivity and specificity.

An approximately 120-subject validation cohort, separate from the approximately 610-subject first cohort, supplied the donors. Remarks on this clone: Its target is unknown.

Libraries were prepared by immunoSEQ multiplex PCR; TCRdb keeps only in-frame clonotypes and omits some of them. The repertoire holds some 120,000 clones, around nine tenths seen once, with approximately 3.5% in the top ten. The CDR3 length is 16 residues. From germline, CDR1 is MDHEN and CDR2 SYDVKM. The ends were cut back, 6 bases at V and 0 bases at J, with 14 bases in the middle. This TCR came from a man aged 25-45 years in good health and CMV-seronegative. Input material: PBMCs. V is TRBV28 and J is TRBJ1-4; D not resolved. The CDR3 DNA is TGTGCCAGCAGCCCTTGGAGGAGAGCAACTAATGAAAAACTGTTTTTT. As protein: CASSPWRRATNEKLFF.